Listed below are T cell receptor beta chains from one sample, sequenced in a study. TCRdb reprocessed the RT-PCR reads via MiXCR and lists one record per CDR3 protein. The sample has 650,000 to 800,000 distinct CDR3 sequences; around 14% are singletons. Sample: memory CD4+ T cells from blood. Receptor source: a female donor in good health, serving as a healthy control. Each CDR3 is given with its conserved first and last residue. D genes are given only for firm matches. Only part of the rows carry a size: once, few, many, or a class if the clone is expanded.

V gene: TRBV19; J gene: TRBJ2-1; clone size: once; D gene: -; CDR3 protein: CASSRSGLYNEQFF; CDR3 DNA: TGTGCCAGTAGTAGGTCAGGACTATACAATGAGCAGTTCTTC
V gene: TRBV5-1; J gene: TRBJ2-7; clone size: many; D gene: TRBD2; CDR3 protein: CASSRGGGTSYEQYF; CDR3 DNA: TGCGCCAGCAGCCGGGGGGGGGGAACCTCCTACGAGCAGTACTTC
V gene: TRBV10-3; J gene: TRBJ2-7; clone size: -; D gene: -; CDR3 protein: CAISDKADYRYF; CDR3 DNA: TGTGCCATCAGTGACAAGGCGGACTACCGGTACTTC
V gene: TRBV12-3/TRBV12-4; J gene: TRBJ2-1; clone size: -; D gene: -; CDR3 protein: CASSYTGVSYNEQFF; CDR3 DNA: TGTGCCAGCAGTTACACGGGAGTATCCTACAATGAGCAGTTCTTC
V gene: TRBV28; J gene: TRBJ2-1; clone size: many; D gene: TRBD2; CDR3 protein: CASSSLAGGPYNEQFF; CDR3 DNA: TGTGCCAGCAGTTCCCTAGCGGGAGGGCCCTACAATGAGCAGTTCTTC
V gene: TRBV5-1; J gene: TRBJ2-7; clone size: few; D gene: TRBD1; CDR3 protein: CASSLIELPRTEQDRAIWGEQYF; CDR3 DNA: TGCGCCAGCAGCTTGATCGAGCTTCCGAGGACCGAGCAAGACAGGGCGATATGGGGCGAGCAGTACTTC
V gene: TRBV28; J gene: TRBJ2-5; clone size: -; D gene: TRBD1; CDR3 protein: CASSRGSDREELRNF; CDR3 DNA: TGTGCCAGCAGTCGGGGTTCGGACAGGGAGGAGTTGAGGAACTTC
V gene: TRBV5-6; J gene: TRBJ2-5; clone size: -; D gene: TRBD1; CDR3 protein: CASSSMTGGETQYF; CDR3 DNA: TGTGCCAGCAGCTCTATGACAGGGGGAGAGACCCAGTACTTC
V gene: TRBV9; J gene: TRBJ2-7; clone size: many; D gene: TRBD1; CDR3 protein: CASSVGGQGSYEQYF; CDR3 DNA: TGTGCCAGCAGCGTAGGGGGACAGGGATCCTACGAGCAGTACTTC
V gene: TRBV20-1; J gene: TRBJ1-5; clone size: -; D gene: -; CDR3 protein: CSAKLGVSNQPQHF; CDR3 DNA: TGCAGTGCAAAGCTAGGGGTTAGCAATCAGCCCCAGCATTTT
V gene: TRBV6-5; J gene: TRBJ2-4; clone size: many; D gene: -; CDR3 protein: CASRRGQAGNIQYF; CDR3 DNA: TGTGCCAGCCGACGCGGGCAGGCCGGAAACATTCAGTACTTC
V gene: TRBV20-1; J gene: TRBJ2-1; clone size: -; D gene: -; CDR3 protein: CSARGGPPSYNEQFF; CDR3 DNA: TGCAGTGCTAGGGGCGGCCCCCCCTCCTACAATGAGCAGTTCTTC
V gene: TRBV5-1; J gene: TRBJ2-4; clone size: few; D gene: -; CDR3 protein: CASSLGGGSGDIQYF; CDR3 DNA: TGCGCCAGCAGCTTGGGAGGGGGATCGGGGGACATTCAGTACTTC
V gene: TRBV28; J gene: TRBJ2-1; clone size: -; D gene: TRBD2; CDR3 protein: CASSSSGLAGGRNEQFF; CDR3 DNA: TGTGCCAGCAGTTCCTCCGGACTAGCGGGGGGAAGAAATGAGCAGTTCTTC
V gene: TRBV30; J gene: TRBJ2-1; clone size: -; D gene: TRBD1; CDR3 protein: CASNRGLVNEQFF; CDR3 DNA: TGTGCCTCCAACAGGGGGCTTGTCAATGAGCAGTTCTTC
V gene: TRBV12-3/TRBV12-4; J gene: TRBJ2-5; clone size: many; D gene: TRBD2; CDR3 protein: CASSLQRGETQYF; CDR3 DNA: TGTGCCAGCAGTTTACAGCGGGGGGAGACCCAGTACTTC
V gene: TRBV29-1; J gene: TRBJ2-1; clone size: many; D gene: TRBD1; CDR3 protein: CSVLPSGGSVFEQFF; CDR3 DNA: TGCAGCGTCCTCCCTTCAGGGGGAAGTGTATTTGAGCAGTTCTTC
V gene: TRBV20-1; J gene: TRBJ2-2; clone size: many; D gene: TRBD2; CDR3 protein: CSARTSGSTGELFF; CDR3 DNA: TGCAGTGCGAGGACTAGCGGTTCCACCGGGGAGCTGTTTTTT
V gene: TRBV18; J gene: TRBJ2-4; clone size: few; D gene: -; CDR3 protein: CASSPPSGLAQYF; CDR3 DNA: TGTGCCAGCTCACCACCGTCCGGGTTGGCTCAGTACTTC
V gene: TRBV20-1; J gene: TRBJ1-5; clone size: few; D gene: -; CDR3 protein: CSARYRGREPQHF; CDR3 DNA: TGCAGTGCTAGGTATCGGGGACGGGAGCCCCAGCATTTT
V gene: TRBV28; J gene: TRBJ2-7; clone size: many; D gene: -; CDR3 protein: CASGLSYEQYF; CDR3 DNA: TGTGCCAGCGGCCTTTCGTACGAGCAGTACTTC
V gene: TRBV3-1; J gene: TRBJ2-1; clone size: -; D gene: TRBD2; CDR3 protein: CASSPRVTSGSLEQFF; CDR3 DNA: TGTGCCAGCAGCCCCAGAGTTACTAGCGGGTCTTTGGAGCAGTTCTTC
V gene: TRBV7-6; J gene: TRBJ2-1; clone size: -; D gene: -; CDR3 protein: CASSLGHQAYNEQFF; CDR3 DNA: TGTGCCAGCAGCTTAGGGCACCAAGCCTACAATGAGCAGTTCTTC
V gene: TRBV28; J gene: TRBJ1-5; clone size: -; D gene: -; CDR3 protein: CASSFGGKGNQPQHF; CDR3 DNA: TGTGCCAGCAGTTTCGGGGGGAAGGGCAATCAGCCCCAGCATTTT
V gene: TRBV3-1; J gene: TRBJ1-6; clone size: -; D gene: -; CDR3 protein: CASSPGRSDSPLHF; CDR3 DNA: TGTGCCAGCAGCCCCGGGAGGTCGGATTCACCCCTCCACTTT
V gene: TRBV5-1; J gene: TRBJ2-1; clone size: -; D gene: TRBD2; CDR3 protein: CASSPSSGAPNEQFF; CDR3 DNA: TGCGCCAGCAGCCCCTCTAGCGGGGCACCAAATGAGCAGTTCTTC
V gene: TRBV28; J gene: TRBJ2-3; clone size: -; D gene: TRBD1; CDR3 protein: CASSSIGNQNDRVRDTQYF; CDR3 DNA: TGTGCCAGCAGTTCGATTGGAAATCAAAATGACAGGGTACGCGATACGCAGTATTTT
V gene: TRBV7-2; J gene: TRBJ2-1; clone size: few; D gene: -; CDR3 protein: CASSLAGRTSYNEQFF; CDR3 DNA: TGTGCCAGCAGCTTAGCCGGGCGGACCTCCTACAATGAGCAGTTCTTC
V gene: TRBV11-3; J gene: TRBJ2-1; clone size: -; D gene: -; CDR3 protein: CASSSATDYNEQFF; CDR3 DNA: TGTGCCAGCAGCTCAGCGACCGACTACAATGAGCAGTTCTTC
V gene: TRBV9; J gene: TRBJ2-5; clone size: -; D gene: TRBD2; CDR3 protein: CASSVSSGGDETQYF; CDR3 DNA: TGTGCCAGCAGCGTTTCGAGCGGGGGGGACGAGACCCAGTACTTC
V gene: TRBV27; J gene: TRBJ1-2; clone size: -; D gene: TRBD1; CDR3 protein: CASSRDRFNGYTF; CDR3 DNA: TGTGCCAGCAGCCGGGACAGGTTTAATGGCTACACCTTC
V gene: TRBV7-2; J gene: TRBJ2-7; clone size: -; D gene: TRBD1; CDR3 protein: CASSLAGQGLYEQYF; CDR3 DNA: TGTGCCAGCAGCTTAGCGGGACAGGGGTTATACGAGCAGTACTTC
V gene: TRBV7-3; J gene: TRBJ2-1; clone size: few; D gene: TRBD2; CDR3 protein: CASSPLADRIYNEQFF; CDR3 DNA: TGTGCCAGCAGCCCCCTAGCGGACCGAATATACAATGAGCAGTTCTTC
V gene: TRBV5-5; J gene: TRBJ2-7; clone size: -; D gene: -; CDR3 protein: CASRLESWAEYEQYF; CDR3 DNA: TGTGCCAGCAGATTGGAATCCTGGGCAGAGTACGAGCAGTACTTC
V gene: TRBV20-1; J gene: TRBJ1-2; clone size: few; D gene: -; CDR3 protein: CSAGAGRYGYTF; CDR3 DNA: TGCAGTGCGGGCGCTGGGAGGTATGGCTACACCTTC
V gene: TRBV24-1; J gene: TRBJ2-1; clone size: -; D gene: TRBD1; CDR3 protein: CATSDSGTGSLVEQFF; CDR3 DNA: TGTGCCACCAGTGATTCCGGGACAGGGAGTCTCGTTGAGCAGTTCTTC
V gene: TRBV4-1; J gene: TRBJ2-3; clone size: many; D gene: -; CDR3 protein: CASSQDGADTQYF; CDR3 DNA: TGCGCCAGCAGCCAAGATGGGGCAGATACGCAGTATTTT
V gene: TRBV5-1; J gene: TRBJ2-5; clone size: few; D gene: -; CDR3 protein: CASSLIPGQETQYF; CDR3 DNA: TGCGCCAGCAGCTTGATTCCGGGCCAAGAGACCCAGTACTTC
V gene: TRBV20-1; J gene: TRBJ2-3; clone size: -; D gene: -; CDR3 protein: CSARRPASDTQYF; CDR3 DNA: TGCAGTGCTAGACGACCCGCTTCCGATACGCAGTATTTT
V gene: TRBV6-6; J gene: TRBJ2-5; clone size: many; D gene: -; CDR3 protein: CASRRDKTSSETQYF; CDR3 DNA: TGTGCCAGCCGCCGGGACAAGACTAGCAGTGAGACCCAGTACTTC
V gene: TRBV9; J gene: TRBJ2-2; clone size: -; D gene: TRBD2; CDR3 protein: CASSVEGSGGGELFF; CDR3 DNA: TGTGCCAGCAGCGTAGAGGGTAGCGGGGGCGGGGAGCTGTTTTTT
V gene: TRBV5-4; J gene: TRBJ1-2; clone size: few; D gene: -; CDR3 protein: CASSSGGLVNYGYTF; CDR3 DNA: TGTGCCAGCAGCTCGGGGGGGCTAGTCAACTATGGCTACACCTTC
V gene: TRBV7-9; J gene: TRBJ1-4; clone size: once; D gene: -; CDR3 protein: CASSFAQGGGEKLFF; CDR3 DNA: TGTGCCAGCAGCTTTGCCCAGGGTGGCGGGGAAAAACTGTTTTTT
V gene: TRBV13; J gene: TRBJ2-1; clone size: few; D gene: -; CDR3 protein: CASIQTEGGYNEQFF; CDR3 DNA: TGTGCCAGCATCCAAACCGAGGGGGGGTACAATGAGCAGTTCTTC
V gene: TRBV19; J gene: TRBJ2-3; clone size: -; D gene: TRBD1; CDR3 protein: CASSTQGAPDTQYF; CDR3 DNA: TGTGCCAGTAGTACGCAGGGGGCCCCAGATACGCAGTATTTT
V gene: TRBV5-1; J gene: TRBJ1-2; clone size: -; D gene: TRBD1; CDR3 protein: CASSLYPGQGHYGYTF; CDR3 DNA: TGCGCCAGCAGCTTATATCCGGGACAGGGGCACTATGGCTACACCTTC
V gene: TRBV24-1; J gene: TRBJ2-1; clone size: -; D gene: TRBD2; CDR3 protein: CATSDSMAGGYNEQFF; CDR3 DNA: TGTGCCACCAGTGATTCGATGGCGGGAGGGTACAATGAGCAGTTCTTC
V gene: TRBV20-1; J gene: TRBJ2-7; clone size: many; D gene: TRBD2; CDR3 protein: CSAEPLAGLSYEQYF; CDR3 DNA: TGCAGTGCTGAGCCCCTAGCGGGTCTATCCTACGAGCAGTACTTC
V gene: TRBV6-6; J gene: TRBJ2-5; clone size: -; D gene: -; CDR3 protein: CASTARVQMQETQYF; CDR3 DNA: TGTGCCAGCACCGCCAGGGTACAGATGCAAGAGACCCAGTACTTC
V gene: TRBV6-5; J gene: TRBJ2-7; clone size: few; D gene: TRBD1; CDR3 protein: CASSTAGTAYEQYF; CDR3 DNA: TGTGCCAGCAGTACCGCCGGGACAGCCTACGAGCAGTACTTC
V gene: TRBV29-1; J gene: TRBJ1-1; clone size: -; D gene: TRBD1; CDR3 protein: CSATDRGRGEAYF; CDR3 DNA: TGCAGCGCCACCGACAGGGGGCGAGGTGAAGCTTACTTT
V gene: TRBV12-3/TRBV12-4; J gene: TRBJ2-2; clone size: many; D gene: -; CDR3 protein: CASRVRQTGELFF; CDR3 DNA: TGTGCCAGCAGAGTTAGACAGACCGGGGAGCTGTTTTTT
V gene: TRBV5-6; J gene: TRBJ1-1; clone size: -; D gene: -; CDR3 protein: CASSQMAYMNTEAFF; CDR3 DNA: TGTGCCAGCAGCCAAATGGCTTACATGAACACTGAAGCTTTCTTT
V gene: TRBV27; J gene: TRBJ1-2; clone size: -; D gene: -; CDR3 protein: CASSSLSGPGMGYTF; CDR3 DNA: TGTGCCAGCAGTTCCCTATCCGGGCCAGGGATGGGCTACACCTTC
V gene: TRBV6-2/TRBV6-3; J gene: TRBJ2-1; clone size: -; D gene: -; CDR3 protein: CASTSPGGLHNEQFF; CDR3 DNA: TGTGCCAGCACATCACCCGGCGGGCTTCACAATGAGCAGTTCTTC
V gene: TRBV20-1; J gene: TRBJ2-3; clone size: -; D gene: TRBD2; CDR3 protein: CSAPRTSGRGDTQYF; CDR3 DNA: TGCAGTGCTCCTCGGACTAGCGGGAGGGGGGATACGCAGTATTTT
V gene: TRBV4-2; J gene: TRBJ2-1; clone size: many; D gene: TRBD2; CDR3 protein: CASSQETGGSYNEQFF; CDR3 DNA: TGTGCCAGCAGCCAAGAGACGGGAGGGTCCTACAATGAGCAGTTCTTC
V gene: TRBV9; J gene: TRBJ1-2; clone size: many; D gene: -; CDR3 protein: CASSAGNQPGPNGGYTF; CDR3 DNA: TGTGCCAGCAGCGCCGGAAACCAACCGGGCCCAAATGGAGGCTACACCTTC